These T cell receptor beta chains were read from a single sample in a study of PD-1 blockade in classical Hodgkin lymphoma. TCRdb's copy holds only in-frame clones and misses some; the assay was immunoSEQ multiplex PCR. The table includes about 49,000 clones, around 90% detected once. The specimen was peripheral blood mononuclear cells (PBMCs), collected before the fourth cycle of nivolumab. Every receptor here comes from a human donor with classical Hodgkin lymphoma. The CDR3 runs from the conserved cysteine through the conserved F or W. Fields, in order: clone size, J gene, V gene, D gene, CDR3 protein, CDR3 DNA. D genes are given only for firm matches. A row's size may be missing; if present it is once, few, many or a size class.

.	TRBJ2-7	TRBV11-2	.	CASSATGAEQYF	TGTGCCAGCAGCGCGACCGGGGCCGAGCAGTACTTC
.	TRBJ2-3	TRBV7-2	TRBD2	CASSLALAGVTDTQYF	TGTGCCAGCAGCTTAGCTTTAGCGGGAGTGACAGATACGCAGTATTTT
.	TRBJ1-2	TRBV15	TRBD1	CATSRPTQGANYGYTF	TGTGCCACCAGCAGACCGACCCAGGGGGCAAACTATGGCTACACCTTC
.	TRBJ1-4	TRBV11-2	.	CASSFGRQNPINEKLFF	TGTGCCAGCAGCTTTGGCAGGCAAAATCCGATTAATGAAAAACTGTTTTTT
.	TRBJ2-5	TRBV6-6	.	CASSYSTPATQYF	TGTGCCAGCAGTTACTCGACACCGGCGACCCAGTACTTC
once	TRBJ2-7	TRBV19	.	CASSIRPTSYEQYF	TGTGCCAGTAGTATACGGCCGACCTCCTACGAGCAGTACTTC
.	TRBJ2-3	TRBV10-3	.	CAIRTIEGDTQYF	TGTGCCATCCGGACTATCGAGGGGGATACGCAGTATTTT
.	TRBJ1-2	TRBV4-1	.	CASSQFSLRGYGYTF	TGCGCCAGCAGCCAATTTTCCTTACGGGGCTATGGCTACACCTTC
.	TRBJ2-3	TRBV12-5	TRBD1	CASAQDRGTDTQYF	TGTGCTAGTGCTCAGGACAGGGGAACAGATACGCAGTATTTT
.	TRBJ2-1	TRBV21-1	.	CASSNRAGVELDEYNEQFF	TGTGCCAGCAGCAATCGGGCGGGAGTTGAGTTGGACGAATACAATGAGCAGTTCTTC
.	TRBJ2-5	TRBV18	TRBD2	CASSSTGLAGTYYQETQYF	TGTGCCAGCTCATCAACGGGACTAGCGGGAACCTACTACCAAGAGACCCAGTACTTC
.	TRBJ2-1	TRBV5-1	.	CASSLATVEQFF	TGCGCCAGCAGCTTGGCCACGGTTGAGCAGTTCTTC
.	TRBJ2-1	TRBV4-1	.	CASSQVIARYNEQFF	TGCGCCAGCAGCCAAGTTATAGCGCGGTACAATGAGCAGTTCTTC
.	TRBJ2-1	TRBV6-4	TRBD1	CASSGASGQGEVNEQFF	TGTGCCAGCAGTGGAGCCTCGGGACAGGGGGAGGTGAATGAGCAGTTCTTC
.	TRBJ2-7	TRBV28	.	CASSRLVNEQYF	TGTGCCAGCAGTCGACTAGTAAACGAGCAGTACTTC
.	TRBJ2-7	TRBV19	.	CASSVSGASSYEQYF	TGTGCCAGTAGTGTTAGCGGAGCGAGCTCCTACGAGCAGTACTTC
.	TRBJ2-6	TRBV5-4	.	CASRGPGANVLTF	TGTGCCAGCAGGGGGCCTGGGGCCAACGTCCTGACTTTC
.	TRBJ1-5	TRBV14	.	CASSQSNRDSNQPQHF	TGTGCCAGCAGCCAAAGTAACAGAGATAGCAATCAGCCCCAGCATTTT
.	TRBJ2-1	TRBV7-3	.	CASTRDIISNEQFF	TGTGCCAGCACCAGGGACATAATTAGCAATGAGCAGTTCTTC
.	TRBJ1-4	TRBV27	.	CASSFVRGTDEKLFF	TGTGCCAGCAGTTTTGTCAGGGGTACTGATGAAAAACTGTTTTTT
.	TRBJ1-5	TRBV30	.	CAWSGTGQPQHF	TGTGCCTGGAGTGGCACCGGTCAGCCCCAGCATTTT
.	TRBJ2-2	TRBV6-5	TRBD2	CASSWGTRLLFF	TGTGCCAGCAGTTGGGGGACTAGACTACTGTTTTTT
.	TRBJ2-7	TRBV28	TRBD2	CASRGTTSDEQYF	TGTGCCAGCAGGGGGACTACGAGCGACGAGCAGTACTTC
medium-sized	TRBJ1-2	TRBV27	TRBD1	CASSLDRGRDYGYTF	TGTGCCAGCAGTTTAGACAGGGGGCGCGACTATGGCTACACCTTC
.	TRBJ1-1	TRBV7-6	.	CASSLEVSGAVNTEAFF	TGTGCCAGCAGCTTAGAAGTATCGGGGGCGGTGAACACTGAAGCTTTCTTT
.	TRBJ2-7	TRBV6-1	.	CASIFTDTGIYEQYF	TGTGCCAGCATCTTTACGGACACTGGAATCTACGAGCAGTACTTC
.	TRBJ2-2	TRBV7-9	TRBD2	CASSSSGRINTGELFF	TGTGCCAGCAGCTCTAGCGGGCGGATAAACACCGGGGAGCTGTTTTTT
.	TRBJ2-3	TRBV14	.	CASSSYKGGTDTQYF	TGTGCCAGCAGCTCTTATAAGGGGGGCACAGATACGCAGTATTTT
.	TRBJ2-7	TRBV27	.	CASSPDIRGYGEQYF	TGTGCCAGCAGTCCCGACATTCGGGGATATGGCGAGCAGTACTTC
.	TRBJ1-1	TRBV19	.	CASRALTGTNSREAFF	TGTGCCAGTAGGGCGTTAACCGGGACAAACTCACGAGAGGCTTTCTTT
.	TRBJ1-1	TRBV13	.	CASSLGGLRNTEAFF	TGTGCCAGCAGCCTAGGGGGACTTAGGAACACTGAAGCTTTCTTT
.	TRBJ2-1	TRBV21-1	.	CASSEKKARRRGVLNEQFF	TGTGCCAGCAGCGAAAAAAAAGCGCGACGTAGGGGGGTTTTGAATGAGCAGTTCTTC
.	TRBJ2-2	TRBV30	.	CAWDSTPFGELFF	TGTGCCTGGGACTCAACACCGTTCGGGGAGCTGTTTTTT
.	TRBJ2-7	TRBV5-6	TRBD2	CASSFGGRAAYEQYF	TGTGCCAGCAGCTTTGGCGGGAGGGCCGCGTACGAGCAGTACTTC
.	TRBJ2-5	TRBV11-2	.	CASSVSPWETQYF	TGTGCCAGCAGCGTCAGTCCCTGGGAGACCCAGTACTTC
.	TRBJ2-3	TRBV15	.	CATSTQEAGDTQYF	TGTGCCACCAGCACCCAAGAAGCTGGAGATACGCAGTATTTT
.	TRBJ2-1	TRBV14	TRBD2	CASSQHTSGRASSYNEQFF	TGTGCCAGCAGCCAGCATACTAGCGGGAGAGCAAGTTCCTACAATGAGCAGTTCTTC
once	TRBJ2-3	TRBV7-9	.	CASSPGTEQMYF	TGTGCCAGCAGCCCAGGGACCGAACAGATGTATTTT
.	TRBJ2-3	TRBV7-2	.	CASSFLGVASTDTQYF	TGTGCCAGCAGCTTCCTCGGGGTAGCTAGCACAGATACGCAGTATTTT
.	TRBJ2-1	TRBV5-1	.	CASSLGVEVAGFYNEQFF	TGCGCCAGCAGCTTGGGAGTCGAGGTCGCGGGTTTTTACAATGAGCAGTTCTTC
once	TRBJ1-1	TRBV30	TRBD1	CAWSPLDRPNTEAFF	TGTGCCTGGAGCCCCCTGGACAGGCCCAACACTGAAGCTTTCTTT
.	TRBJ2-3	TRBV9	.	CASSASGRTDTQYF	TGTGCCAGCAGCGCCTCAGGGAGGACAGATACGCAGTATTTT
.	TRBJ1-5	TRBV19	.	CASSFRTYSNQPQHF	TGTGCCAGTAGTTTCCGGACTTATAGCAATCAGCCCCAGCATTTT
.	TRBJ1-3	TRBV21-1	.	CASSNQEGQAGNTIYF	TGTGCCAGCAGCAACCAGGAGGGACAAGCTGGAAACACCATATATTTT
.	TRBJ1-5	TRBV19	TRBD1	CASSRGQPGQPQHF	TGTGCCAGTAGTAGGGGACAGCCGGGCCAGCCCCAGCATTTT
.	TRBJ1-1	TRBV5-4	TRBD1	CASSLGQGGPEAFF	TGTGCCAGCAGCCTGGGACAGGGGGGACCTGAAGCTTTCTTT
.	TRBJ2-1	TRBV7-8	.	CASRGGRPAEQFF	TGTGCCAGCAGGGGGGGAAGACCGGCTGAGCAGTTCTTC
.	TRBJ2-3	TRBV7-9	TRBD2	CASIQNGGVSTDTQYF	TGTGCCAGCATCCAAAATGGGGGGGTTAGCACAGATACGCAGTATTTT
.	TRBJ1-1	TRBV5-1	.	CASSLLGLDTEAFF	TGCGCCAGCAGCTTGTTGGGTTTGGACACTGAAGCTTTCTTT
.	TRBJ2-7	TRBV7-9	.	CASGQSYEQYF	TGTGCCAGCGGACAGTCCTACGAGCAGTACTTC
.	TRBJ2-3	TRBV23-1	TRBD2	CASSQWRELTDTQYF	TGCGCCAGCAGTCAGTGGCGGGAGTTGACAGATACGCAGTATTTT
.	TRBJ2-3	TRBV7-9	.	CASGGNSADTQYF	TGTGCCAGCGGGGGCAACTCGGCAGATACGCAGTATTTT
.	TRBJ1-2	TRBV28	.	CASRDSGYGYTF	TGTGCCAGCAGGGACTCTGGCTATGGCTACACCTTC